This TCR beta chain was sequenced for a study of blood T cell repertoires in COVID-19. About the research overall: Sources were T cells, B-cell-depleted T cells, or PBMCs; the material itself was cDNA or gDNA.

This clone was seen just once. Authors' methods: Amplification with reference gene primers provided the estimates of nucleated cell counts. Data came from immunoSEQ multiplex PCR; TCRdb stores just in-frame clones and leaves some out. V and J calls and clone size come straight from that table; D and trimming were deduced from the DNA. Of tens of thousands of clones listed, roughly nine tenths are singletons. With V trimmed by 1 base and J by 6 bases, 3 bases remained unmatched. This CDR3 contains 13 residues. CDR1 and CDR2 from the germline V gene are SGHRS and YFSETQ. Sequencing was carried out using peripheral blood. The TCR was taken from a woman aged 25 to 45 in a cohort sampled during active COVID-19. The chain joins TRBV5-1 to TRBJ1-2, with 7 positions matching TRBD1. CDR3 sequence reads: CASSLTGDDGYTF. In DNA, the CDR3 is TGCGCCAGCAGCTTGACAGGGGACGATGGCTACACCTTC.